This T cell receptor beta chain was recorded in a study of CD8+ T cells in alopecia areata. Looking at the study overall: A regimen of oral tofacitinib, 5 to 10 mg twice daily, was given to treated patients.

As part of sample collection, lesional scalp punch biopsies and peripheral blood were taken from alopecia areata patients. The sorting of PBMCs gave CD4+ and CD8+ T cells. The CDR3 runs to 15 residues. The V gene's germline CDR1 is SGHRS and CDR2 YFSETQ. V shed 0 bases, J shed 2 bases, and the junction held 4 bases outside the gene matches. TCR sequencing used cDNA made by reverse transcription of extracted RNA. Sequenced by immunoSEQ multiplex PCR; TCRdb stores in-frame clones only, minus some. The sample records approximately 66,000 clones, roughly 57% being singletons. This material consisted of CD8+ T cells sorted from blood, taken at week 0. The receptor was isolated from a human donor with alopecia areata. V usage is TRBV5-1 and J usage is TRBJ2-7; 8 bases fit TRBD1. CDR3 sequence: CASSLGTGSTYEQYF. DNA for the CDR3: TGCGCCAGCAGCTTGGGGACAGGGTCCACCTACGAGCAGTACTTC.